This T cell receptor (beta chain) was documented in a study of T cell responses to AZD1222 COVID-19 vaccine. Points from the study as a whole: CD4 TCRs associated with vaccination spanned spike, dominating at 160-218 and 743-854. After two AZD1222 doses, spike-specific TCR breadth and depth rose versus day 0.

To note about this clone: Its antigen is unknown.

V lost 0 bases, J lost 7 bases, and 7 bases lay in between. The CDR3 is 13 amino acids. Germline CDR1 reads SGDLS; CDR2 reads YYNGEE. Here immunoSEQ multiplex PCR was the method, and the copy in TCRdb shows in-frame clones only, minus some. The data contain approximately 150,000 clones, about 90% of them singletons. This chain links TRBV9 with TRBJ1-4; D gene uncertain. Material: peripheral blood, obtained on day 0 of AZD1222 vaccination. The clonotype originates from an adult in good health. Here the CDR3 DNA reads TGTGCCAGCAGCGTAGAAGCGGGTGAAAAACTGTTTTTT. Protein: CASSVEAGEKLFF.